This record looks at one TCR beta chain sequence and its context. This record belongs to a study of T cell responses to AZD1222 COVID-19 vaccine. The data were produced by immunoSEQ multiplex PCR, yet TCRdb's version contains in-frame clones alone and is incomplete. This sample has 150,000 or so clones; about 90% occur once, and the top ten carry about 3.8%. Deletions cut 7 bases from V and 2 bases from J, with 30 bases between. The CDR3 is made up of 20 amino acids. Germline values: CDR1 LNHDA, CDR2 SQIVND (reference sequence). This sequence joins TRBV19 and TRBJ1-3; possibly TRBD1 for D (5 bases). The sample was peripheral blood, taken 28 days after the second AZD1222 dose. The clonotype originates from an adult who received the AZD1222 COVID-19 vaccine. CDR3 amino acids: CASTAQGIGPVGAAGNTIYF. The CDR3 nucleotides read TGTGCCAGTACCGCCCAAGGGATTGGGCCTGTTGGGGCTGCTGGAAACACCATATATTTT.